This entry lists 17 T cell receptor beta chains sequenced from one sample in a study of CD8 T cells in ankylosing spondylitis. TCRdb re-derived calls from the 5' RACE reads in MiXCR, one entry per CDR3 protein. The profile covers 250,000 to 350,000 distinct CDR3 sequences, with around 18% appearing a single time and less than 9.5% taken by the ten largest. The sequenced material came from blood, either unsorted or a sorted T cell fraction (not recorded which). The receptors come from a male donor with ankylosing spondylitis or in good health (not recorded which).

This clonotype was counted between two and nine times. CDR3 DNA sequence: TGCAGTGCCCCCGACAGGGCGGCCGGGGAGCTGTTTTTT. Amino acid sequence: CSAPDRAAGELFF. The chain combines TRBV20-1 with TRBJ2-2; TRBD1 agrees at 7 bases. CDR3 size: 13 residues. CDR1 and CDR2 from the germline V gene are DFQATT and SNEGSKA (reference sequence). Germline trimming cut 6 bases from V and 6 bases from J; bases unmatched to any gene: 7.

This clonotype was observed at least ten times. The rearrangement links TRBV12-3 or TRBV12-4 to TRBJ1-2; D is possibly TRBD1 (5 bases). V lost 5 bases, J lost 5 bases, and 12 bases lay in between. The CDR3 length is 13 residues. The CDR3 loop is CASSPRGAYGYTF. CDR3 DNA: TGTGCCAGCAGTCCGCGAGGGGCTTATGGCTACACCTTC.

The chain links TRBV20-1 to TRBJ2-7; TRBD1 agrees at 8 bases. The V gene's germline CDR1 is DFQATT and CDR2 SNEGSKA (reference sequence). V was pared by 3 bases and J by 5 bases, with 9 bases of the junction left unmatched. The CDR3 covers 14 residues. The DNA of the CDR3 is TGCAGTGCTAGTAGCCCGACAGGGGCCCACGAGCAGTACGTC. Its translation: CSASSPTGAHEQYV.

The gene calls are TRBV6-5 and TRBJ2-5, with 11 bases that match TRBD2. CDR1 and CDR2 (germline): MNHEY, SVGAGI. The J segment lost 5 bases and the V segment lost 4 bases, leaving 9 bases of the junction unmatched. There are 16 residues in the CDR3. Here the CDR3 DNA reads TGTGCCAGCAGTTCCCCACTAGCGGGGGTTGGGGAGACCCAGTACTTC. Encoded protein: CASSSPLAGVGETQYF.

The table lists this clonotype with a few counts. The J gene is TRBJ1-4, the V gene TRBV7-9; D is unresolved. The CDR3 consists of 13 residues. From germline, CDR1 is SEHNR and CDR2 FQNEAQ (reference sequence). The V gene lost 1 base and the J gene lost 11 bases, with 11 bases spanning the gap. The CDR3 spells CASSLGPSIKLFF. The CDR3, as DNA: TGTGCCAGCAGCTTAGGACCCTCTATCAAACTGTTTTTT. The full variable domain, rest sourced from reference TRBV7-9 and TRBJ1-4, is DTGVSQNPRHKITKRGQNVTFRCDPISEHNRLYWYRQTLGQGPEFLTYFQNEAQLEKSRLLSDRFSAERPKGSFSTLEIQRTEQGDSAMYLCASSLGPSIKLFFGSGTQLSVL.

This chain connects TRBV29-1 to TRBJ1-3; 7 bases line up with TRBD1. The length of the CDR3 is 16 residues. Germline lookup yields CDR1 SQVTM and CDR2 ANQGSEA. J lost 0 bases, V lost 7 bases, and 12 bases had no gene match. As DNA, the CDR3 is TGCAGCGCAACCGAGGGACAGCCTCCCTCTGGAAACACCATATATTTT. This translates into CSATEGQPPSGNTIYF.

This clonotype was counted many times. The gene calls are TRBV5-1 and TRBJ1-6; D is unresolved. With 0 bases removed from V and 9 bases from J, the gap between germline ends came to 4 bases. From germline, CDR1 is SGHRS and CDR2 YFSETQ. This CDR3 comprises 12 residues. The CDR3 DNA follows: TGCGCCAGCAGCTTGGATACTTCACCCCTCCACTTT. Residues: CASSLDTSPLHF.

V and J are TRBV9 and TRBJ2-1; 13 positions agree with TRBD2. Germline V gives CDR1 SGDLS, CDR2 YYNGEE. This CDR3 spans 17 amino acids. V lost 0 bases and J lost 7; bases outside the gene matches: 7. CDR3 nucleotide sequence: TGTGCCAGCAGCGTAGATGGGACTAGCGGGATGCGGAATGAGCAGTTCTTC. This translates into CASSVDGTSGMRNEQFF.

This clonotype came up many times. CDR3 DNA sequence: TGTGCCAGCACACCGGACAATTTGAACACCGGGGAGCTGTTTTTT. It yields the protein CASTPDNLNTGELFF. The chain joins TRBV6-1 to TRBJ2-2; the D gene is possibly TRBD1 (5 bases). Per the germline V gene, CDR1 is MNHNS and CDR2 is SASEGT. Trimming shortened V by 7 bases and J by 1 base, and 13 bases separated the two germline ends. This CDR3 region has 15 residues.

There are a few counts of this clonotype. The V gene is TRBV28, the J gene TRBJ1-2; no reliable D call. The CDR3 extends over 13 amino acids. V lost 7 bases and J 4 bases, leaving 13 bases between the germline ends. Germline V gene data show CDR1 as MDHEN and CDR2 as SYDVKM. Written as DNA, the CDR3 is TGTGCCAGCATAGGACCCTCCGCCTATGGCTACACCTTC. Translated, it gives CASIGPSAYGYTF.

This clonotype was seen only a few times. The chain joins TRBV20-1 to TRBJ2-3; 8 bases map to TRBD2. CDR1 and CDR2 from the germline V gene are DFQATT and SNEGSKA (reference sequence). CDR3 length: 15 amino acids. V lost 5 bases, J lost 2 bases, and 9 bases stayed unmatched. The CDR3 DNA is TGCAGTGCTGGCTCCTTAGCGGGACTCACAGATACGCAGTATTTT. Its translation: CSAGSLAGLTDTQYF.

The CDR3 region is CAISLEIGEQYV. The CDR3 DNA reads as TGTGCCATCAGTCTTGAGATTGGCGAGCAGTACGTC. The rearrangement uses TRBV10-3 and TRBJ2-7; D not resolved. This CDR3 region has 12 residues. Trimming removed 5 bases at V and 6 bases at J, with 11 bases between. The germline gives CDR1 ENHRY, CDR2 SYGVKD.

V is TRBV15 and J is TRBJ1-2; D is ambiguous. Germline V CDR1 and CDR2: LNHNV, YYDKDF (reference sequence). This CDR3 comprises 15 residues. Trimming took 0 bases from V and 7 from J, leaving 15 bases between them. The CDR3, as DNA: TGTGCCACCAGCAGAGATCCTGACCCTAGGGTTGGCTACACCTTC. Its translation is CATSRDPDPRVGYTF. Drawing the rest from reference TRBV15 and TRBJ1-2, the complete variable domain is DAMVIQNPRYQVTQFGKPVTLSCSQTLNHNVMYWYQQKSSQAPKLLFHYYDKDFNNEADTPDNFQSRRPNTSFCFLDIRSPGLGDTAMYLCATSRDPDPRVGYTFGSGTRLTVV.

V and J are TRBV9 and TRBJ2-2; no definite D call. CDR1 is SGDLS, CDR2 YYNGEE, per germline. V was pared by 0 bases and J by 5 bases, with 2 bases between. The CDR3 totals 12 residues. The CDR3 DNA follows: TGTGCCAGCAGCGTAGTTACCGGGGAGCTGTTTTTT. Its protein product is CASSVVTGELFF.

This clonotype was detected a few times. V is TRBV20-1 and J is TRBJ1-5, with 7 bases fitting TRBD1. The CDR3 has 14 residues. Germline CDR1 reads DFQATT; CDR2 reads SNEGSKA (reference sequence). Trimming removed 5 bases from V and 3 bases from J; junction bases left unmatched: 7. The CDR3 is CSAWTGTVNQPQHF. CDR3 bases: TGCAGTGCTTGGACCGGGACAGTCAATCAGCCCCAGCATTTT.

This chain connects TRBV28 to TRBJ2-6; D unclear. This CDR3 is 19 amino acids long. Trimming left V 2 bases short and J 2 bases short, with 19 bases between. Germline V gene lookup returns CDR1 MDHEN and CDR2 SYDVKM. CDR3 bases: TGTGCCAGCAGTTTAGATCGGCTAGGTGGACGAACTGGGGCCAACGTCCTGACTTTC. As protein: CASSLDRLGGRTGANVLTF. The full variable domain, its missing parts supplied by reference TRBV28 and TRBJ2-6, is DVKVTQSSRYLVKRTGEKVFLECVQDMDHENMFWYRQDPGLGLRLIYFSYDVKMKEKGDIPEGYSVSREKKERFSLILESASTNQTSMYLCASSLDRLGGRTGANVLTFGAGSRLTVL.

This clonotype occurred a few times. The CDR3 sequence is CASSLDLGTMNTEAFF. DNA for the CDR3: TGTGCCAGCAGCTTGGATCTCGGGACAATGAACACTGAAGCTTTCTTT. The V call is TRBV5-5, the J call TRBJ1-1; tentatively, D is TRBD1 (6 bases). CDR1 and CDR2 (germline): SGHKS, YYEKEE (reference sequence). This CDR3 has 16 amino acids. Trimming pared 0 bases from V and 0 bases from J, leaving 12 bases between.